These T cell receptor beta chains were read from a single sample in a study of blood T cell repertoires in COVID-19. Using immunoSEQ multiplex PCR, the repertoire was profiled, and TCRdb retains in-frame clones only, with some absent. This sample has about 300,000 clones, with around four fifths found just once. The sample was peripheral blood. These receptors were taken from a woman between 45 and 65 years old with acute or convalescent COVID-19. Each CDR3 is given with its conserved first and last residue. A D gene is named only where the DNA matches it firmly. Clone size is shown for a subset of rows, as once, few, many or a class of expanded clone.

>.|TRBV7-9|TRBJ2-3|TRBD1
CASSSGTGTQYF
TGTGCCAGCAGCTCTGGGACAGGGACGCAGTATTTT
>many|TRBV27|TRBJ1-2|.
CASSPQGQNYGYTF
TGTGCCAGCAGTCCCCAAGGACAGAACTATGGCTACACCTTC
>many|TRBV3-1/TRBV3-2|TRBJ1-5|TRBD1
CASSQGTGANSNQPQHF
TGTGCCAGCAGCCAAGGAACAGGGGCCAATAGCAATCAGCCCCAGCATTTT
>.|TRBV2|TRBJ2-7|TRBD2
CASRGLAGGYEQYF
TGTGCCAGCAGGGGACTAGCGGGAGGCTACGAGCAGTACTTC
>.|TRBV12-3/TRBV12-4|TRBJ1-3|.
CASIRGIGNTIYF
TGTGCCAGCATCCGAGGAATTGGAAACACCATATATTTT
>.|TRBV9|TRBJ1-1|.
CASSPPKPEAFF
TGTGCCAGCAGCCCCCCTAAGCCTGAAGCTTTCTTT
>.|TRBV7-2|TRBJ2-7|.
CASSLGGAGLYEQYF
TGTGCCAGCAGCTTAGGCGGGGCGGGTCTCTACGAGCAGTACTTC
>.|TRBV2|TRBJ2-2|TRBD1
CASRTGGAGTGELFF
TGTGCCAGCAGGACAGGGGGAGCGGGGACCGGGGAGCTGTTTTTT
>.|TRBV9|TRBJ2-5|TRBD1
CASSSRDPRGQETQYF
TGTGCCAGCAGCTCTAGGGACCCCAGGGGGCAAGAGACCCAGTACTTC
>few|TRBV6-5|TRBJ1-2|TRBD1
CASRPGQGNGYTF
TGTGCCAGCAGGCCCGGACAGGGCAATGGCTACACCTTC
>.|TRBV5-4|TRBJ2-7|TRBD2
CASIHWGGSHEQYF
TGTGCCAGCATTCATTGGGGCGGGAGTCACGAGCAGTACTTC
>.|TRBV7-6|TRBJ2-1|TRBD2
CASSLASVLAANSYNEQFF
TGTGCCAGCAGCTTAGCGTCAGTTCTAGCGGCAAATTCCTACAATGAGCAGTTCTTC
>.|TRBV9|TRBJ1-1|.
CASSVGLVDMNTEAFF
TGTGCCAGCAGCGTAGGACTAGTAGACATGAACACTGAAGCTTTCTTT
>.|TRBV19|TRBJ2-3|TRBD1
CASSLGQGFPDTQYF
TGTGCCAGTAGCCTGGGACAGGGATTTCCAGATACGCAGTATTTT
>.|TRBV5-8|TRBJ1-4|TRBD1
CASNYLTGGQGLNDEKLFF
TGTGCCAGCAACTATCTCACCGGGGGACAGGGTTTAAATGATGAAAAACTGTTTTTT
>.|TRBV10-1|TRBJ1-2|TRBD1
CASSDTGVAGYTF
TGCGCCAGCAGTGATACAGGGGTGGCTGGCTACACCTTC
>.|TRBV6-6|TRBJ1-5|.
CASSRGPNYSTQPQHF
TGTGCCAGCAGCAGGGGACCAAATTATTCCACTCAGCCCCAGCATTTT
>.|TRBV24-1|TRBJ2-3|TRBD2
CATSDPTSGSLSTDTQYF
TGTGCCACCAGTGACCCGACTAGCGGATCCCTTAGCACAGATACGCAGTATTTT
>.|TRBV7-2|TRBJ1-6|.
CASSSDSYNSPLHF
TGTGCCAGCAGCTCGGACAGCTATAATTCACCCCTCCACTTT
>.|TRBV2|TRBJ2-3|TRBD2
CASMGGISSTDTQYF
TGTGCCAGCATGGGGGGGATATCTAGCACAGATACGCAGTATTTT
>.|TRBV6-2/TRBV6-3|TRBJ2-7|.
CASSGEGQGLQYF
TGTGCCAGCAGTGGCGAGGGTCAGGGGTTGCAGTACTTC
>.|TRBV19|TRBJ2-3|TRBD2
CASSIQGGPGNTDTQYF
TGTGCCAGTAGTATTCAGGGAGGGCCCGGTAACACAGATACGCAGTATTTT
>.|TRBV5-1|TRBJ1-2|.
CASSPDRTNYGYTF
TGCGCCAGCAGCCCCGACAGAACTAACTATGGCTACACCTTC
>.|TRBV13|TRBJ2-3|TRBD2
CASSQGPSGRTDTQYF
TGTGCCAGCAGCCAAGGGCCTAGCGGTCGCACAGATACGCAGTATTTT